This T cell receptor beta chain came from a study of vaccination effects on CD4 cells after COVID-19. As regards this clone: Antigen specificity is unknown.

This table comes from immunoSEQ multiplex PCR, and its TCRdb copy is limited to in-frame clones, with some not included. Of more than 25,000 clones in the sample, roughly two thirds were seen once. ViraFEST assay sequencing came after antigen-specific CD4+ T cells were expanded with viral peptide pools. Once cultured for 10 days, the cells underwent separation to obtain CD4+ T cells. Germline V CDR1 and CDR2: ENHRY, SYGVKD. CDR3 length: 14 residues. Trimming shortened V by 4 bases and J by 6 bases, and 13 bases separated the two germline ends. The specimen was CD4+ T cells from PBMCs cultured with HCoV-229E spike peptides, collected before COVID-19 vaccination. The origin of this receptor is a human donor who received a COVID-19 vaccine. The J gene is TRBJ2-1, the V gene TRBV10-3; perhaps TRBD1 as D (6 bases). The CDR3 loop is CAISGDRSFNEQFF. CDR3 nucleotide sequence: TGTGCCATCAGTGGAGACAGGTCTTTCAATGAGCAGTTCTTC.